The rows below give T cell receptor beta chains drawn from one sample of a study of blood T cell repertoires in COVID-19. The repertoire was sequenced with immunoSEQ multiplex PCR; TCRdb's copy has only in-frame clones and lacks some. The data show over 200,000 clones, approximately 86% seen once. Source material: peripheral blood. The receptor source for this set is a man aged 40-55 years with acute or convalescent COVID-19. CDR3s include the opening cysteine and the closing phenylalanine or tryptophan. The D gene is left open where the match is weak. Some rows have no size entry. The others give once, few or many, or a class for an expanded clone.

v_call: TRBV5-4; clone_size: -; j_call: TRBJ1-6; d_call: -; cdr3_nt: TGTGCCAGCAGGGGGGGACCCAATTCACCCCTCCACTTT; cdr3_aa: CASRGGPNSPLHF
v_call: TRBV7-2; clone_size: -; j_call: TRBJ2-2; d_call: -; cdr3_nt: TGTGCCAGCAGCTTAGTAGGGGGACTATCAGGGAGCACCGGGGAGCTGTTTTTT; cdr3_aa: CASSLVGGLSGSTGELFF
v_call: TRBV2; clone_size: -; j_call: TRBJ1-5; d_call: TRBD1; cdr3_nt: TGTGCCAGCAGCCGGGACAGGGTAAGCAATCAGCCCCAGCATTTT; cdr3_aa: CASSRDRVSNQPQHF
v_call: TRBV20-1; clone_size: -; j_call: TRBJ2-3; d_call: TRBD2; cdr3_nt: TGCAGTGCTAGTCGACGGGAGGGGGGGGATACGCAGTATTTT; cdr3_aa: CSASRREGGDTQYF
v_call: TRBV5-1; clone_size: once; j_call: TRBJ2-4; d_call: -; cdr3_nt: TGCGCCAGCAGCCGCGCCACTAGAGAAAACATTCAGTACTTC; cdr3_aa: CASSRATRENIQYF
v_call: TRBV5-1; clone_size: -; j_call: TRBJ1-4; d_call: -; cdr3_nt: TGCGCCAGCAGCTTGGGACAGCAAAGGGAAAAACTGTTTTTT; cdr3_aa: CASSLGQQREKLFF
v_call: TRBV9; clone_size: many; j_call: TRBJ2-3; d_call: TRBD2; cdr3_nt: TGTGCCAGCAGCGTAGGGACTAGCGGGAGTGGAGATACGCAGTATTTT; cdr3_aa: CASSVGTSGSGDTQYF
v_call: TRBV19; clone_size: -; j_call: TRBJ1-5; d_call: -; cdr3_nt: TGTGCCAGTAGTATTCAGGTCACCCGTAGCAATCAGCCCCAGCATTTT; cdr3_aa: CASSIQVTRSNQPQHF
v_call: TRBV10-2; clone_size: -; j_call: TRBJ2-1; d_call: -; cdr3_nt: TGCGCCAGTATCGGTATTGGCAATGAGCAGTTCTTC; cdr3_aa: CASIGIGNEQFF
v_call: TRBV7-2; clone_size: -; j_call: TRBJ1-3; d_call: -; cdr3_nt: TGTGCCAGCAGCTCCCCGTGGGGGCGAGTCTCTGGAAACACCATATATTTT; cdr3_aa: CASSSPWGRVSGNTIYF
v_call: TRBV18; clone_size: few; j_call: TRBJ2-7; d_call: TRBD2; cdr3_nt: TGTGCCAGCTCACCACTAGCCAGGACTAGCGGGAGGGCCAGCAACGAGCAGTACTTC; cdr3_aa: CASSPLARTSGRASNEQYF
v_call: TRBV5-1; clone_size: -; j_call: TRBJ1-5; d_call: -; cdr3_nt: TGCGCCAGCAGCTTAGGACCCAATTTACAGGAAGGTATTAACCAGCCCCAGCATTTT; cdr3_aa: CASSLGPNLQEGINQPQHF
v_call: TRBV13; clone_size: once; j_call: TRBJ1-1; d_call: TRBD1; cdr3_nt: TGTGCCAGCAGCGCAACCTACAGGGGATCCAGGGGAACTGAAGCTTTCTTT; cdr3_aa: CASSATYRGSRGTEAFF
v_call: TRBV3-1/TRBV3-2; clone_size: -; j_call: TRBJ2-1; d_call: -; cdr3_nt: TGTGCCAGCAGCCAACCCGGGACTCCCCTCCCCAATGAGCAGTTCTTC; cdr3_aa: CASSQPGTPLPNEQFF
v_call: TRBV27; clone_size: -; j_call: TRBJ2-7; d_call: -; cdr3_nt: TGTGCCAGCAGTCCCTATCGCTCCTACGAGCAGTACTTC; cdr3_aa: CASSPYRSYEQYF
v_call: TRBV6-5; clone_size: -; j_call: TRBJ2-7; d_call: -; cdr3_nt: TGTGCCAGCAGGCTGACACCTACCGCGGGATACGAGCAGTACTTC; cdr3_aa: CASRLTPTAGYEQYF
v_call: TRBV9; clone_size: -; j_call: TRBJ2-7; d_call: TRBD1; cdr3_nt: TGTGCCAGCAGCGCAGGGACAGGCCGAGAGCAGTACTTC; cdr3_aa: CASSAGTGREQYF
v_call: TRBV7-8; clone_size: -; j_call: TRBJ2-7; d_call: TRBD2; cdr3_nt: TGTGCCAGCAGCAACCGACTAGCGGGAGACGAGCAGTACTTC; cdr3_aa: CASSNRLAGDEQYF
v_call: TRBV6-5; clone_size: -; j_call: TRBJ1-2; d_call: TRBD1; cdr3_nt: TGTGCCAGCAGTCCGACGGACAGGGCCCATGGCTACACCTTC; cdr3_aa: CASSPTDRAHGYTF
v_call: TRBV7-8; clone_size: -; j_call: TRBJ2-7; d_call: TRBD2; cdr3_nt: TGTGCCAGCAGCTCCATGGCCCTGACTAGCGGGAGGGCCTACGAGCAGTACTTC; cdr3_aa: CASSSMALTSGRAYEQYF
v_call: TRBV6-5; clone_size: -; j_call: TRBJ2-6; d_call: TRBD2; cdr3_nt: TGTGCCAGCAGGGGGGAGGGGCGCTGGGCCAACGTCCTGACTTTC; cdr3_aa: CASRGEGRWANVLTF
v_call: TRBV5-1; clone_size: -; j_call: TRBJ2-2; d_call: -; cdr3_nt: TGCGCCAGCAGCTTCCAGTCTTCCGTCTCGGCGGGGACCGGGGAGCTGTTTTTT; cdr3_aa: CASSFQSSVSAGTGELFF
v_call: TRBV2; clone_size: -; j_call: TRBJ2-7; d_call: TRBD2; cdr3_nt: TGTGCCAGCAGCGCGGGGAGGGGCGGCTACGAGCAGTACTTC; cdr3_aa: CASSAGRGGYEQYF
v_call: TRBV27; clone_size: few; j_call: TRBJ2-2; d_call: TRBD1; cdr3_nt: TGTGCCAGCAGTTGGGGACAGTACACCGGGGAGCTGTTTTTT; cdr3_aa: CASSWGQYTGELFF
v_call: TRBV2; clone_size: once; j_call: TRBJ2-4; d_call: -; cdr3_nt: TGTGCCAGCAAGGGGGTCAAAAACATTCAGTACTTC; cdr3_aa: CASKGVKNIQYF
v_call: TRBV4-1; clone_size: -; j_call: TRBJ2-7; d_call: -; cdr3_nt: TGCGCCAGCAGCCAAGATAAAGAGACAGCAAAAACCTACGAGCAGTACTTC; cdr3_aa: CASSQDKETAKTYEQYF
v_call: TRBV12-3/TRBV12-4; clone_size: -; j_call: TRBJ1-1; d_call: -; cdr3_nt: TGTGCCAGCAGTTCACAGGGAAACACTGAAGCTTTCTTT; cdr3_aa: CASSSQGNTEAFF
v_call: TRBV6-4; clone_size: -; j_call: TRBJ1-5; d_call: TRBD1; cdr3_nt: TGTGCCAGCAGTTTGGACAGGGATCAGCCCCAGCATTTT; cdr3_aa: CASSLDRDQPQHF
v_call: TRBV27; clone_size: -; j_call: TRBJ2-5; d_call: TRBD2; cdr3_nt: TGTGCCAGCAGTGCTTTCGCAGCGGGGCAAGAGACCCAGTACTTC; cdr3_aa: CASSAFAAGQETQYF
v_call: TRBV10-2; clone_size: -; j_call: TRBJ2-7; d_call: TRBD2; cdr3_nt: TGCGCCAGCAGTGAGAGCGGGAGGAGGTACGAGCAGTACTTC; cdr3_aa: CASSESGRRYEQYF
v_call: TRBV18; clone_size: -; j_call: TRBJ2-5; d_call: TRBD2; cdr3_nt: TGTGCCAGCTCACCACTAGCGGGGGAACAAGAGACCCAGTACTTC; cdr3_aa: CASSPLAGEQETQYF
v_call: TRBV15; clone_size: -; j_call: TRBJ2-5; d_call: -; cdr3_nt: TGTGCCACCAGTAGGCGGCAAGAGACCCAGTACTTC; cdr3_aa: CATSRRQETQYF
v_call: TRBV27; clone_size: many; j_call: TRBJ2-7; d_call: TRBD1; cdr3_nt: TGTGCCAGCAGTTTACGCAGGGACAGGGGAACCTACGAGCAGTACTTC; cdr3_aa: CASSLRRDRGTYEQYF
v_call: TRBV7-7; clone_size: -; j_call: TRBJ2-3; d_call: -; cdr3_nt: TGTGCTAGCAGCTTCCTAGAATCAGATACGCAGTATTTT; cdr3_aa: CASSFLESDTQYF
v_call: TRBV3-1/TRBV3-2; clone_size: -; j_call: TRBJ1-2; d_call: -; cdr3_nt: TGTGCCAGCAGCCAAGATTCCCCGGATGGCTACACCTTC; cdr3_aa: CASSQDSPDGYTF
v_call: TRBV28; clone_size: -; j_call: TRBJ2-3; d_call: -; cdr3_nt: TGTGCCAGCAGGCACTACGGTACAGATACGCAGTATTTT; cdr3_aa: CASRHYGTDTQYF
v_call: TRBV10-3; clone_size: -; j_call: TRBJ1-4; d_call: TRBD1; cdr3_nt: TGTGCCATCAGCGCGGACAGGGGAGAAACTAATGAAAAACTGTTTTTT; cdr3_aa: CAISADRGETNEKLFF
v_call: TRBV14; clone_size: -; j_call: TRBJ2-1; d_call: -; cdr3_nt: TGTGCCAGCAGCCAAGATTGGGTGCCGAGACAGGTCGGTCCGAGCTACAATGAGCAGTTCTTC; cdr3_aa: CASSQDWVPRQVGPSYNEQFF
v_call: TRBV11-3; clone_size: -; j_call: TRBJ2-2; d_call: TRBD2; cdr3_nt: TGTGCCAGCAGCTTGGGCGGGGGGAACACCGGGGAGCTGTTTTTT; cdr3_aa: CASSLGGGNTGELFF
v_call: TRBV7-9; clone_size: -; j_call: TRBJ2-5; d_call: TRBD1; cdr3_nt: TGTGCCAGCAGCTTAGACAGGGGACGGGAGACCCAGTACTTC; cdr3_aa: CASSLDRGRETQYF
v_call: TRBV28; clone_size: once; j_call: TRBJ2-7; d_call: -; cdr3_nt: TGTGCCAGCAGTCCCAGGGTTAAGTACGAGCAGTACTTC; cdr3_aa: CASSPRVKYEQYF
v_call: TRBV28; clone_size: -; j_call: TRBJ2-7; d_call: -; cdr3_nt: TGTGCCAGCCGACACGGGAGCTTCCACGAGCAGTACTTC; cdr3_aa: CASRHGSFHEQYF
v_call: TRBV6-4; clone_size: -; j_call: TRBJ2-3; d_call: TRBD2; cdr3_nt: TGTGCCAGCAGTGACTCGCGGGGGGGCACAGATACGCAGTATTTT; cdr3_aa: CASSDSRGGTDTQYF
v_call: TRBV28; clone_size: -; j_call: TRBJ1-3; d_call: -; cdr3_nt: TGTGCCAGCAGTCGTAAAGGACGGTGGCGGGATGGGGGTTATTTT; cdr3_aa: CASSRKGRWRDGGYF
v_call: TRBV30; clone_size: -; j_call: TRBJ1-2; d_call: -; cdr3_nt: TGTGCCTGGAGTGTAGGCCCCCTCGCCGGGCCCCCCCGGGGTGGCTACACCTTC; cdr3_aa: CAWSVGPLAGPPRGGYTF
v_call: TRBV5-1; clone_size: -; j_call: TRBJ1-2; d_call: TRBD1; cdr3_nt: TGCGCCAGCAGCTTGACAGGGGGCGAGGGCTATGGCTACACCTTC; cdr3_aa: CASSLTGGEGYGYTF
v_call: TRBV5-6; clone_size: -; j_call: TRBJ2-7; d_call: TRBD2; cdr3_nt: TGTGCCAGCAGCTGGGGACTAGCGGCTCAGTACTTC; cdr3_aa: CASSWGLAAQYF
v_call: TRBV28; clone_size: -; j_call: TRBJ2-3; d_call: TRBD2; cdr3_nt: TGTGCCAGCAGACCACCGGGACTACCGGATACGCAGTATTTT; cdr3_aa: CASRPPGLPDTQYF
v_call: TRBV27; clone_size: once; j_call: TRBJ2-1; d_call: -; cdr3_nt: TGTGCCAGCAGTTTATGGGGAGCTGAGCAGTTCTTC; cdr3_aa: CASSLWGAEQFF
v_call: TRBV19; clone_size: -; j_call: TRBJ1-2; d_call: -; cdr3_nt: TGTGCCAGTAGTATCCTCCAGGGTCTACCCCTTAACTATGGCTACACCTTC; cdr3_aa: CASSILQGLPLNYGYTF